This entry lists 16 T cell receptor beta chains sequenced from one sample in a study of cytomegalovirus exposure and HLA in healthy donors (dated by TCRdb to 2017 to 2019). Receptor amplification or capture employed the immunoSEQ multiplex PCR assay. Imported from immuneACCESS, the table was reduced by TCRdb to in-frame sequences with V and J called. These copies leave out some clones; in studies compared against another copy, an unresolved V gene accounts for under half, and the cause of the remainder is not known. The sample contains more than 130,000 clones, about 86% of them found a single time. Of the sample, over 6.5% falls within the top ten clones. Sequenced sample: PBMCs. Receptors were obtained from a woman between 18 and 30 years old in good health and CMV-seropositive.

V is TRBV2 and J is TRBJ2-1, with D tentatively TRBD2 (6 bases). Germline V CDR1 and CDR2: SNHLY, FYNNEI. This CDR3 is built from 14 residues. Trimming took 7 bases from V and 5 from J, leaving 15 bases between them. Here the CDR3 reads CASIRVAADNEQFF. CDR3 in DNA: TGTGCCAGCATACGGGTAGCGGCCGACAATGAGCAGTTCTTC. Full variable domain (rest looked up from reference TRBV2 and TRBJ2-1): EPEVTQTPSHQVTQMGQEVILRCVPISNHLYFYWYRQILGQKVEFLVSFYNNEISEKSEIFDDQFSVERPDGSNFTLKIRSTKLEDSAMYFCASIRVAADNEQFFGPGTRLTVL.

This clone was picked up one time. The CDR3 DNA reads TGTGCCAGCAGCCCCCCGAGGACACGTGGGACTGAAGCTTTCTTT. Protein product: CASSPPRTRGTEAFF. The chain combines TRBV11-2 with TRBJ1-1; TRBD1 is a possible D gene (5 bases). There are 15 residues in the CDR3. Germline V gene data show CDR1 as SGHAT and CDR2 as FQNNGV. Trimming cost V 5 bases and J 5 bases, with 18 bases left between them.

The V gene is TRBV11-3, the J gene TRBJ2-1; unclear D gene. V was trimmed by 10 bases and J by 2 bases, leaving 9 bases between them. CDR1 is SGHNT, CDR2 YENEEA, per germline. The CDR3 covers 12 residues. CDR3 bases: TGTGCCATCCCGACTGCCTACAATGAGCAGTTCTTC. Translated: CAIPTAYNEQFF.

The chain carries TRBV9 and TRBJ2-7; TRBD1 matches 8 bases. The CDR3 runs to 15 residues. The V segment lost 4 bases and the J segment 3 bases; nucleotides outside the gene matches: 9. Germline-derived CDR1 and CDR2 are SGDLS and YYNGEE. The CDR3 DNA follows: TGTGCCAGCAGCCCGGGACAGGAGGTAATCTACGAGCAGTACTTC. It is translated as CASSPGQEVIYEQYF.

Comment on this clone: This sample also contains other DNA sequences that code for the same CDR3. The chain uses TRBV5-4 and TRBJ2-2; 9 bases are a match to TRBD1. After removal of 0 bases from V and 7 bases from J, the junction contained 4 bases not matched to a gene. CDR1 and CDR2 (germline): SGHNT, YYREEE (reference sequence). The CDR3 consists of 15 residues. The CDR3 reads CASSLGGQGSGELFF. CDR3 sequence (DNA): TGTGCCAGCAGCTTGGGGGGACAGGGTAGCGGGGAGCTGTTTTTT.

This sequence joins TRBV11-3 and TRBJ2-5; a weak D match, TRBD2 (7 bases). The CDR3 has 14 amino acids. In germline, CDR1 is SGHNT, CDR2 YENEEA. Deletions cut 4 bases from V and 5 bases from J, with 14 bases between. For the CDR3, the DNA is TGTGCCAGCAGCTCAACGGGGGGCGGGGAGACCCAGTACTTC. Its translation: CASSSTGGGETQYF.

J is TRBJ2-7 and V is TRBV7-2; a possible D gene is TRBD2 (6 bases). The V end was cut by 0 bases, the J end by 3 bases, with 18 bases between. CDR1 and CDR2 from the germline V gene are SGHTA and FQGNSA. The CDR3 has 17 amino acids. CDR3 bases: TGTGCCAGCAGCTTAGCATACGCGGGAACTTTCTACTACGAGCAGTACTTC. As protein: CASSLAYAGTFYYEQYF. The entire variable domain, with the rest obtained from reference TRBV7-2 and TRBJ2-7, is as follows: GAGVSQSPSNKVTEKGKDVELRCDPISGHTALYWYRQSLGQGLEFLIYFQGNSAPDKSGLPSDRFSAERTGGSVSTLTIQRTQQEDSAVYLCASSLAYAGTFYYEQYFGPGTRLTVT.

The CDR3 sequence is CASSPWDISYNSPLHF. CDR3 bases: TGTGCCAGCAGCCCCTGGGACATCTCCTATAATTCACCCCTCCACTTT. The chain joins TRBV9 to TRBJ1-6, with D possibly being TRBD1 (6 bases). V was shortened by 4 bases and J by 0 bases, with 11 bases between the two germline ends. CDR3 length: 16 residues. From germline, CDR1 is SGDLS and CDR2 YYNGEE. Filled out from reference TRBV9 and TRBJ1-6, the complete variable domain reads DSGVTQTPKHLITATGQRVTLRCSPRSGDLSVYWYQQSLDQGLQFLIQYYNGEERAKGNILERFSAQQFPDLHSELNLSSLELGDSALYFCASSPWDISYNSPLHFGNGTRLTVT.

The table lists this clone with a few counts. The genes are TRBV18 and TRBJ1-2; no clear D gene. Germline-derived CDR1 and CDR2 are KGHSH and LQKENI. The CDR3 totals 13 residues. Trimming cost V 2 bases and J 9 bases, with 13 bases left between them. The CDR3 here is CASSPGEYDRYTF. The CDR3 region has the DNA TGTGCCAGCTCACCAGGGGAGTATGACCGCTACACCTTC.

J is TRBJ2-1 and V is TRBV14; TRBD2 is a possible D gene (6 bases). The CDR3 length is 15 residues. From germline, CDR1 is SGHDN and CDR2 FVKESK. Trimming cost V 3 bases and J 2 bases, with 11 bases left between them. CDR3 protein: CASSQVLAPYNEQFF. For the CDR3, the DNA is TGTGCCAGCAGCCAGGTACTAGCACCCTACAATGAGCAGTTCTTC.

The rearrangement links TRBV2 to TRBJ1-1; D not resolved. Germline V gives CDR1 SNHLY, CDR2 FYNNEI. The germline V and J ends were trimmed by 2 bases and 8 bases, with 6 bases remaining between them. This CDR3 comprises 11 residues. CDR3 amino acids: CASSEWAEAFF. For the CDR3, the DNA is TGTGCCAGCAGTGAATGGGCAGAAGCTTTCTTT.

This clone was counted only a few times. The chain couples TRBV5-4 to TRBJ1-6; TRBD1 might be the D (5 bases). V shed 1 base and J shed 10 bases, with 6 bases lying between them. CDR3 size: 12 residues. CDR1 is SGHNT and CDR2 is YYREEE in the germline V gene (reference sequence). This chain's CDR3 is CASSLRGSPLHF. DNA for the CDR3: TGTGCCAGCAGCTTGAGGGGCTCACCCCTCCACTTT.

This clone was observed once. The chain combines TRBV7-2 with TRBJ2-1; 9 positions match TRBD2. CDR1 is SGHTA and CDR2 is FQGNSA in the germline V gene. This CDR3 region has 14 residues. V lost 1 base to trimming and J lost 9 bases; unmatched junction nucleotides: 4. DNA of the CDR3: TGTGCCAGCAGCTTAGGGTTAGCGGGGGTTGAGCAGTTCTTC. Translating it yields CASSLGLAGVEQFF.

The CDR3 DNA sequence: TGTGCCAGCAGGCAGGGACTAGCGGGAGTCAATGAGCAGTTCTTC. Its translation is CASRQGLAGVNEQFF. The V and J genes are TRBV6-5 and TRBJ2-1; 14 bases match TRBD2. The ends lost 6 bases at V and 6 bases at J; junction bases unmatched: 4. The CDR3 length is 15 residues. Germline values: CDR1 MNHEY, CDR2 SVGAGI.

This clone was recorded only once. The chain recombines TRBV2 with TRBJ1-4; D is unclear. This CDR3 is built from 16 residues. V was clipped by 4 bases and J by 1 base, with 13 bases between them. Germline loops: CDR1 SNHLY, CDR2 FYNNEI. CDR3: CASSGFRLGTNEKLFF. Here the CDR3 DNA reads TGTGCCAGCAGTGGGTTCCGCCTAGGAACTAATGAAAAACTGTTTTTT.

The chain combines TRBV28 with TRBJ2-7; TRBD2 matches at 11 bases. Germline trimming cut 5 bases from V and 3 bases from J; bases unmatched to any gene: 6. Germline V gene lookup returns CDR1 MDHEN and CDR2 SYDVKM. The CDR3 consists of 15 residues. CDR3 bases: TGTGCCAGCAGTGCTTCTAGCGGGGGGAGCTACGAGCAGTACTTC. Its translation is CASSASSGGSYEQYF.